This T cell receptor (beta chain) originates from a study of PD-L1 blockade in urothelial cancer. The templates were synthetic TCR analogs, and they were spiked into each PCR. TCRdb keeps only in-frame clones here, not all; method: immunoSEQ multiplex PCR. The sample consists of about 87,000 clones, less than 90% of them appearing once. Time point: pretreatment peripheral blood. This sequence was found in a man between 60 and 75 years old with urothelial cancer. The sequenced sample was PBMCs, obtained around atezolizumab (anti-PD-L1) treatment.

As DNA, the CDR3 is TGCGCCAGCAGCTTATCGGGGATTAATGAAAAACTGTTTTTT. Translated, it gives CASSLSGINEKLFF. The rearrangement joins TRBV5-1 to TRBJ1-4; no clear D. Germline V gene sequence: CDR1 SGHRS, CDR2 YFSETQ. The CDR3 has 14 residues. V was clipped by 2 bases and J by 4 bases, with 9 bases between them.